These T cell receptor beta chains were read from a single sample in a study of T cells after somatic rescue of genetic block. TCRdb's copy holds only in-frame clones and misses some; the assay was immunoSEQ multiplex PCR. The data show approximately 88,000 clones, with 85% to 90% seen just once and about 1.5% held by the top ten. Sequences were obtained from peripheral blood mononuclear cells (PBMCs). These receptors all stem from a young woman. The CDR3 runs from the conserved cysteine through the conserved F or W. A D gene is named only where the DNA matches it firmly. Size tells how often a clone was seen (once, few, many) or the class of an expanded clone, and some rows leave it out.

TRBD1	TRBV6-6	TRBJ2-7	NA	TGTGCCAGCAGTTACTTTTCCGGGACAGGGCGTCGGGAGCAGTACTTC	CASSYFSGTGRREQYF
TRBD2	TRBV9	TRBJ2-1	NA	TGTGCCAGCAGCGTAGCGGGAGGCCGACTTTTATTCTTC	CASSVAGGRLLFF
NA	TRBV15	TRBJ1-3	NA	TGTGCCACCAGCAGAGTCCGCCGAGGGTCCTTCTCTGGAAACACCATATATTTT	CATSRVRRGSFSGNTIYF
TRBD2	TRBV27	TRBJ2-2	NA	TGTGCCAGCAGTTTCCTAGCGGGAGTGAACACCGGGGAGCTGTTTTTT	CASSFLAGVNTGELFF
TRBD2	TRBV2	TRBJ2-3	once	TGTGCCAGCAGTTGGGGGGGAGGGAGTACAGATACGCAGTATTTT	CASSWGGGSTDTQYF
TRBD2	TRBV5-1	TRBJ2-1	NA	TGCGCCAGCGGCGGACTAGCGGGAGTAAATGAGCAGTTCTTC	CASGGLAGVNEQFF
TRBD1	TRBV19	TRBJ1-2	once	TGTGCCAGTAGTCCGAGGACAGGGGGCCATGGCTACACCTTC	CASSPRTGGHGYTF
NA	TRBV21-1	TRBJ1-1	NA	TGTGCCAGCAGCAAAGCTTTAGGAGGGTTGGACACTGAAGCTTTCTTT	CASSKALGGLDTEAFF
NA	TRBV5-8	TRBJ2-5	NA	TGTGCCAGCAGCTTTGGTGTTCGGGTCGAGACCCAGTACTTC	CASSFGVRVETQYF
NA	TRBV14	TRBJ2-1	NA	TGTGCCAGCAGCCGAACGGGACCATATTACAATGAGCAGTTCTTC	CASSRTGPYYNEQFF
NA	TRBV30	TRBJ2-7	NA	TGTGCCTGGAGCTTAGCCGGAGGCCCCTACGAGCAGTACTTC	CAWSLAGGPYEQYF
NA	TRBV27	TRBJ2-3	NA	TGTGCCAGCAGTTTCTTTGGAAATACGCAGTATTTT	CASSFFGNTQYF
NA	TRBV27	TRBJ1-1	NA	TGTGCCAGCAGTTCCTCCATCGGGGATCCTCGGACTGAAGCTTTCTTT	CASSSSIGDPRTEAFF
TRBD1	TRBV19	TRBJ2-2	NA	TGTGCCAGTAGTGGGACAGGCAACACCGGGGAGCTGTTTTTT	CASSGTGNTGELFF
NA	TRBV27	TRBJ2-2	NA	TGTGCCAGCAGTCTAAACACCGGGGAGCTGTTTTTT	CASSLNTGELFF
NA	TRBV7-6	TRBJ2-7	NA	TGTGCCAGCAGCGTCACCCCAGGGAGGACCTACGAGCAGTACTTC	CASSVTPGRTYEQYF
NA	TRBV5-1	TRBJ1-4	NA	TGCGCCAGCAGCTTAGGCAGTCGGGTTGTCGAAAAACTGTTTTTT	CASSLGSRVVEKLFF
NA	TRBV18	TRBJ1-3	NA	TGTGCCAGCTCACTGAACAGGGTTGGAAACACCATATATTTT	CASSLNRVGNTIYF
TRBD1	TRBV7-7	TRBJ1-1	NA	TGTGCTAGCAGCGACAGGGGTTCGTGTTTATTGACTGAAGCTTTCTTT	CASSDRGSCLLTEAFF
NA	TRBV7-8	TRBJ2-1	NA	TGTGCCAGCAGCCCATTAACAGGGTTCGGTGAAAACAATGAGCAGTTCTTC	CASSPLTGFGENNEQFF
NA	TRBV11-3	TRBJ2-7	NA	TGTGCCAGCAGCTCGGGACGGATCTCCTACGAGCAGTACTTC	CASSSGRISYEQYF
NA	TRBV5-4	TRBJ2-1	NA	TGTGCCAGCAGCCCACCAATCACTGAACCCAATGAGCAGTTCTTC	CASSPPITEPNEQFF
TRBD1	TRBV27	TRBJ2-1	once	TGTGCCACCTGGGACAGGGCTGCGTTCTTC	CATWDRAAFF